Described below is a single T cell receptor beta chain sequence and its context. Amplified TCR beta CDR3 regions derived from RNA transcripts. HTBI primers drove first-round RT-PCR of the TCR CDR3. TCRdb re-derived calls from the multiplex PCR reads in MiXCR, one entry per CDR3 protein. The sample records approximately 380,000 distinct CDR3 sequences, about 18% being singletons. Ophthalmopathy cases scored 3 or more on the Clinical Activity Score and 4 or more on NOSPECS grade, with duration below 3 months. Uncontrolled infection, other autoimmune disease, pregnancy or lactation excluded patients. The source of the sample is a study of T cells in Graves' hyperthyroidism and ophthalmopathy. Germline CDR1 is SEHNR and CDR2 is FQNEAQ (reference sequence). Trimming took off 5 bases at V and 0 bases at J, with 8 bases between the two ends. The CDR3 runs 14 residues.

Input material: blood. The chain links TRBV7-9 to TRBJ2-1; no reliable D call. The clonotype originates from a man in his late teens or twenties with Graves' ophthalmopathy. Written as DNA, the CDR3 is TGTGCCAGCAGCCCTGAAACCTCCTACAATGAGCAGTTCTTC. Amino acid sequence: CASSPETSYNEQFF.